A selection of T cell receptor beta chains follows, all from one sample in a study of T cell responses to AZD1222 COVID-19 vaccine. Generated by immunoSEQ multiplex PCR, the TCRdb table keeps only in-frame clones and is missing some. The sample consists of about 270,000 clones, approximately 94% of them appearing once. The sequencing used peripheral blood, collected 28 days after the second AZD1222 dose. The receptors here all came from an adult who received the AZD1222 COVID-19 vaccine. CDR3s include the opening cysteine and the closing phenylalanine or tryptophan. A D gene is named only where the DNA matches it firmly. Clone size is not always given. Where it is, it says once, few, many or a class for expanded clones.

cdr3_aa | cdr3_nt | v_call | clone_size | d_call | j_call
CASSLPGQGTWNTIYF | TGTGCCAGCAGTCTCCCGGGACAGGGGACGTGGAACACCATATATTTT | TRBV28 | NA | TRBD1 | TRBJ1-3
CASSLEDVLWGYTF | TGTGCCAGCAGCTTAGAGGACGTCCTATGGGGCTACACCTTC | TRBV7-2 | many | NA | TRBJ1-2
CASSLGDQLSYTF | TGTGCCAGCAGTTTAGGGGACCAATTAAGCTACACCTTC | TRBV28 | NA | NA | TRBJ1-2
CASSKWTDRETQYF | TGTGCCAGCTCCAAGTGGACGGATCGAGAGACCCAGTACTTC | TRBV25-1 | NA | NA | TRBJ2-5
CASSEVSSYNEQFF | TGTGCCAGCAGTGAGGTTAGCTCCTACAATGAGCAGTTCTTC | TRBV25-1 | NA | NA | TRBJ2-1
CASSLDWGLTAEAFF | TGTGCCAGCAGCTTGGATTGGGGACTCACGGCTGAAGCTTTCTTT | TRBV5-6 | NA | NA | TRBJ1-1
CASSIGYGTSGNTIYF | TGTGCCAGTAGTATAGGGTACGGAACGTCTGGAAACACCATATATTTT | TRBV19 | NA | NA | TRBJ1-3
CASSQGSRLLYRDTQYF | TGTGCCAGCAGCCAAGGCTCCCGATTACTTTACCGGGATACGCAGTATTTT | TRBV3-1/TRBV3-2 | NA | NA | TRBJ2-3
CASSNGQGFHF | TGTGCCAGCAGTAATGGACAGGGGTTTCACTTC | TRBV5-4 | NA | TRBD1 | TRBJ2-7
CASRKQGADEQYF | TGTGCCAGCAGAAAACAGGGGGCCGACGAGCAGTACTTC | TRBV2 | NA | TRBD1 | TRBJ2-7
CASSLGDRVSYEQYF | TGTGCCAGCAGTTTGGGGGACAGGGTTTCCTACGAGCAGTACTTC | TRBV27 | NA | TRBD1 | TRBJ2-7
CASSFGSNTDTQYF | TGTGCCAGCAGTTTCGGGTCAAACACAGATACGCAGTATTTT | TRBV28 | NA | NA | TRBJ2-3
CASRFSGPFSGNTIYF | TGTGCCAGCCGTTTTTCCGGGCCTTTTTCAGGAAACACCATATATTTT | TRBV7-2 | NA | NA | TRBJ1-3
CASSQVNSGTYEQYF | TGCGCCAGCAGCCAAGTTAATAGCGGGACCTACGAGCAGTACTTC | TRBV4-3 | NA | TRBD2 | TRBJ2-7
CSASTRRMNTEAFF | TGCAGTGCTAGTACGCGACGGATGAACACTGAAGCTTTCTTT | TRBV20-1 | once | NA | TRBJ1-1
CASSTLRRSENTIYF | TGTGCCAGCAGCACCTTGAGGAGGTCAGAAAACACCATATATTTT | TRBV7-8 | NA | NA | TRBJ1-3
CASSLEVYEQYF | TGTGCCAGCAGCTTGGAGGTGTACGAGCAGTACTTC | TRBV5-6 | NA | NA | TRBJ2-7
CASSGRDLQETQYF | TGTGCCAGCAGCGGGAGGGACTTGCAAGAGACCCAGTACTTC | TRBV5-4 | NA | TRBD2 | TRBJ2-5
CASSQSPPGTNEKLFF | TGCGCCAGCAGCCAGTCCCCCCCAGGGACTAATGAAAAACTGTTTTTT | TRBV5-1 | many | NA | TRBJ1-4